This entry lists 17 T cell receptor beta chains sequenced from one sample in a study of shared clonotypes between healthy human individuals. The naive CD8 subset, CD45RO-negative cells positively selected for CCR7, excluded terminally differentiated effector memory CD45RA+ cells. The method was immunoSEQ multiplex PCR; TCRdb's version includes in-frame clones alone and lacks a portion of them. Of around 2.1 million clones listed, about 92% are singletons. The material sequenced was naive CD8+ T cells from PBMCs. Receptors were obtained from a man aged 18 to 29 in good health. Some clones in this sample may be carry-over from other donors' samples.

CDR3 coding DNA: TGTGCCACCAAGGAAGGAGGTTATAGCAATCAGCCCCAGCATTTT. As protein: CATKEGGYSNQPQHF. The chain links TRBV15 to TRBJ1-5; D gene ambiguous. The CDR3 runs to 15 residues. Per the germline V gene, CDR1 is LNHNV and CDR2 is YYDKDF (reference sequence). The ends were cut back, 7 bases at V and 0 bases at J, with 13 bases in the middle.

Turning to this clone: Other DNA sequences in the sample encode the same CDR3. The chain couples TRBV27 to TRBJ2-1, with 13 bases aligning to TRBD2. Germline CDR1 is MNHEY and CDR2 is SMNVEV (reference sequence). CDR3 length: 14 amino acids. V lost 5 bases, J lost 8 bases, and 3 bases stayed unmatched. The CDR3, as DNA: TGTGCCAGCAGTCCCGGACTAGCGGGAGATGAGCAGTTCTTC. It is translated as CASSPGLAGDEQFF.

The CDR3 region is CASTSIQPGTTAYEQYF. The CDR3 DNA sequence: TGTGCCAGCACCTCAATCCAACCGGGAACTACCGCCTACGAGCAGTACTTC. The chain carries TRBV28 and TRBJ2-7, with D possibly matching TRBD2 (5 bases). Germline V gives CDR1 MDHEN, CDR2 SYDVKM. Trimming took 7 bases from V and 2 from J, leaving 24 bases between them. The CDR3 consists of 17 residues.

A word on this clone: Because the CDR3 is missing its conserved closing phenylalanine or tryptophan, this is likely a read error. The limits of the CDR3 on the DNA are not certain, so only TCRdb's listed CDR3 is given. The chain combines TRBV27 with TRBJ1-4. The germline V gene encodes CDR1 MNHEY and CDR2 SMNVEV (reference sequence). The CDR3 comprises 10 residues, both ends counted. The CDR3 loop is CASSLTVQAA.

The CDR3 region is CASSLIGGDGELFF. CDR3 coding DNA: TGTGCCAGCAGTTTAATTGGGGGGGACGGGGAGCTGTTTTTT. The chain joins TRBV28 to TRBJ2-2; 7 nucleotides match TRBD2. The germline V gene encodes CDR1 MDHEN and CDR2 SYDVKM. The CDR3 runs 14 residues. V lost 2 bases and J lost 7; bases outside the gene matches: 4.

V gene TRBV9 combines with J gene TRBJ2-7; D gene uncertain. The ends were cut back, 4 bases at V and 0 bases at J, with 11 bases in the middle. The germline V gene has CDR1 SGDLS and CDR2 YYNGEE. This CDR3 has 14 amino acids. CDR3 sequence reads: CASSPLQNSYEQYF. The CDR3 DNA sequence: TGTGCCAGCAGCCCCTTACAAAACTCCTACGAGCAGTACTTC.

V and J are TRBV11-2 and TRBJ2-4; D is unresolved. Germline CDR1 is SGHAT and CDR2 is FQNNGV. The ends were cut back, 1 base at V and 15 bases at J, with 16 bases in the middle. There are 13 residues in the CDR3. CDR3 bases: TGTGCCAGCAGCTTAGTTGTTCGGTCAGATCGGTACTTC. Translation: CASSLVVRSDRYF.

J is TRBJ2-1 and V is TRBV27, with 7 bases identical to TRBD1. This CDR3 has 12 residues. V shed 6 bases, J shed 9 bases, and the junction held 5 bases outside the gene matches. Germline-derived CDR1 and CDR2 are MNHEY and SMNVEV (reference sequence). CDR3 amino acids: CASSLQGSEQFF. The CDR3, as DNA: TGTGCCAGCAGCCTACAGGGGAGTGAGCAGTTCTTC.

CDR3 sequence (DNA): TGTGCCGACAAAGACACAGGGGAACCCAACACTAGCTACGAGCAGTACTTC. The encoded protein is CADKDTGEPNTSYEQYF. The rearrangement joins TRBV18 to TRBJ2-7, with 7 bases that match TRBD1. V shed 11 bases, J shed 3 bases, and the junction held 22 bases outside the gene matches. This CDR3 region has 17 residues. The germline V gene has CDR1 KGHSH and CDR2 LQKENI.

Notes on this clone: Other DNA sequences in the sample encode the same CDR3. CDR3 region: CASSEGQMNTEAFF. The CDR3 DNA sequence: TGTGCCAGCAGTGAGGGACAGATGAACACTGAAGCTTTCTTT. The chain employs TRBV6-1 and TRBJ1-1; 7 bases map to TRBD1. Germline V gene sequence: CDR1 MNHNS, CDR2 SASEGT. The CDR3 extends over 14 amino acids. The trim removed 3 bases at V and 0 bases at J, leaving 1 base unmatched.

The CDR3 loop reads CASSLLRSDRPGAYEQYF. CDR3 DNA sequence: TGCGCCAGCAGCCTCTTGCGTTCGGACAGGCCGGGCGCCTACGAGCAGTACTTC. This chain connects TRBV5-1 to TRBJ2-7; 7 nucleotides align to TRBD1. Germline lookup yields CDR1 SGHRS and CDR2 YFSETQ. After removal of 4 bases from V and 2 bases from J, the junction contained 18 bases not matched to a gene. The CDR3 is 18 amino acids.

CDR3 DNA: TGCGCCAGCAGCCCGTCCGGGACAGGACTCTACGAGCAGTACTTC. It codes for CASSPSGTGLYEQYF. V and J are TRBV4-1 and TRBJ2-7; TRBD1 agrees at 8 bases. V lost 4 bases, J lost 3 bases, and 8 bases stayed unmatched. From germline, CDR1 is MGHRA and CDR2 YSYEKL. The CDR3 contains 15 residues.

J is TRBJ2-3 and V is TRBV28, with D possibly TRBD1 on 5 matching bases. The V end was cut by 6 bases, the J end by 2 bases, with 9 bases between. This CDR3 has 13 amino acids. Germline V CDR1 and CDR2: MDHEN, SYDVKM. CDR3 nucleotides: TGTGCCAGCAGCCTGACAGTCACAGATACGCAGTATTTT. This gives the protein CASSLTVTDTQYF.

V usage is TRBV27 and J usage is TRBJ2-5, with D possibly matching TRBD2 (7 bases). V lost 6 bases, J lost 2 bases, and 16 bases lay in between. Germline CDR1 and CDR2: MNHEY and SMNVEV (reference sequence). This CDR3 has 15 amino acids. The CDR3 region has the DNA TGTGCCAGCAGCTGGGGTGCGGGGGCTCAAGAGACCCAGTACTTC. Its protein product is CASSWGAGAQETQYF.

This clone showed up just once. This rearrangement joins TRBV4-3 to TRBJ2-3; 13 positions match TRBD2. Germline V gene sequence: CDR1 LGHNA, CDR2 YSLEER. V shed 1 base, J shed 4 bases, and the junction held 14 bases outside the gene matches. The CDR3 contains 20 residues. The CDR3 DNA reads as TGCGCCAGCAGCCAAGGACCACCGGGACTAGCGGGGAGGAGCGCAGATACGCAGTATTTT. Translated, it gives CASSQGPPGLAGRSADTQYF.

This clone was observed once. CDR3 coding DNA: TGTGCCTGGAGTGGGGATGGGGGCTACACCTTC. Protein sequence: CAWSGDGGYTF. This chain uses TRBV30 with TRBJ1-2; D gene unclear. This CDR3 is built from 11 residues. Germline V lookup: CDR1 GTSNPN, CDR2 SVGIG (reference sequence). Between the trimmed V and J ends, which lost 1 base and 8 bases, there was a span of 8 bases.

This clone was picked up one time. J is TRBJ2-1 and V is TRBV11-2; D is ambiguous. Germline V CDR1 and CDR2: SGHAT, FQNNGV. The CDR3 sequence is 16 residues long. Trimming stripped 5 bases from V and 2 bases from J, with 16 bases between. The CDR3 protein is CASSPRRTSAYNEQFF. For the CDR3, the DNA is TGTGCCAGCAGCCCCCGTCGGACCTCCGCCTACAATGAGCAGTTCTTC.